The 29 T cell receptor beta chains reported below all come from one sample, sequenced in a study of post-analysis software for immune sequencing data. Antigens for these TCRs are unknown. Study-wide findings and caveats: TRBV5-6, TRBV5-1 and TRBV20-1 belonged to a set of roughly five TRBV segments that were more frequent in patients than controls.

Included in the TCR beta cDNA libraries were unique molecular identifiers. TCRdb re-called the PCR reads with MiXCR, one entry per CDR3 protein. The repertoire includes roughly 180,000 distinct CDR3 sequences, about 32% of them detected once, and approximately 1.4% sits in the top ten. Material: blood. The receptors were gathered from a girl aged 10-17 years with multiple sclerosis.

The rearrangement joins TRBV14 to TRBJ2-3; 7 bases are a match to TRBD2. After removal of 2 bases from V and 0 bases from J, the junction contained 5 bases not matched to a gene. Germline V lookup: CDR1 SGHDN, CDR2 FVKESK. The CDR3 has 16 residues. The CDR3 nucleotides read TGTGCCAGCAGCCAACTGTTTAGCGGGAGCACAGATACGCAGTATTTT. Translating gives CASSQLFSGSTDTQYF.

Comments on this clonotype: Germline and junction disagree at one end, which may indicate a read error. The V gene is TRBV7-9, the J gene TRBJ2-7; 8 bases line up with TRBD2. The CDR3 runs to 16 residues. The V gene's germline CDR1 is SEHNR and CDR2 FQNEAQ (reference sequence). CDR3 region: CANSLAGREDSYEQYF. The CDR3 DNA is TGTGCCAACAGCTTAGCGGGGCGGGAGGACTCCTACGAGCAGTACTTC. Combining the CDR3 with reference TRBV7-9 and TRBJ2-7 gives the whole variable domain DTGVSQNPRHKITKRGQNVTFRCDPISEHNRLYWYRQTLGQGPEFLTYFQNEAQLEKSRLLSDRFSAERPKGSFSTLEIQRTEQGDSAMYLCANSLAGREDSYEQYFGPGTRLTVT.

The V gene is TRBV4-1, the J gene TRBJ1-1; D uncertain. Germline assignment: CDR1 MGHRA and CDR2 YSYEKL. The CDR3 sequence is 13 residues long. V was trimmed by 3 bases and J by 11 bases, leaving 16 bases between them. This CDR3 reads CASSQDFLGWAFF. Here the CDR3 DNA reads TGCGCCAGCAGCCAGGACTTTCTGGGGTGGGCTTTCTTT.

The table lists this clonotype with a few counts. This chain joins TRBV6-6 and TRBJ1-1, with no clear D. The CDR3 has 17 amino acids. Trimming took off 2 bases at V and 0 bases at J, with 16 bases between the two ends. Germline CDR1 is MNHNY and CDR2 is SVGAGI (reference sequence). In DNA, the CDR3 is TGTGCCAGCAGTTACAGGCCCCTGTGGCAGATGAACACTGAAGCTTTCTTT. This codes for CASSYRPLWQMNTEAFF.

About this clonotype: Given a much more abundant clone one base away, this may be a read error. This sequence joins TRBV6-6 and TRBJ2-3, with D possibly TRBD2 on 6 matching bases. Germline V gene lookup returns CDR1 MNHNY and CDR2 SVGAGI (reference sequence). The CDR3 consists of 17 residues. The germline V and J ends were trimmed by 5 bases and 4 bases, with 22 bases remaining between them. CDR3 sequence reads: CASSRTHQGGSSDTQYF. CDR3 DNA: TGTGCCAGCAGTCGGACCCACCAGGGAGGTAGCTCAGATACGCAGTATTTT.

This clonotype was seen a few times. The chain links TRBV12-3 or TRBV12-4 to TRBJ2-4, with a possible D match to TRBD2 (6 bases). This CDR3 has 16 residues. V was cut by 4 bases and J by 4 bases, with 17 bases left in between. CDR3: CASSWRGDQRKNIQYF. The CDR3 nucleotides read TGTGCCAGCAGTTGGAGGGGAGATCAACGGAAAAACATTCAGTACTTC.

The CDR3 nucleotides read TGTGCCAGCAGTCGGGGAACTCAGGGTGGTATTAGCAATCAGCCCCAGCATTTT. It codes for CASSRGTQGGISNQPQHF. The V call is TRBV6-1, the J call TRBJ1-5, with D possibly being TRBD1 (5 bases). Trimming removed 5 bases at V and 0 bases at J, with 20 bases between. The germline CDR1 and CDR2 sequences are MNHNS and SASEGT. This CDR3 is 18 amino acids long.

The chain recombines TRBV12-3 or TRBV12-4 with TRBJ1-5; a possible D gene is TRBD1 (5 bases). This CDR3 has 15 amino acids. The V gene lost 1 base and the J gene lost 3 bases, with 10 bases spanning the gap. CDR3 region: CASSLEGLNNQPQHF. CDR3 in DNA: TGTGCCAGCAGTTTAGAGGGGCTGAACAATCAGCCCCAGCATTTT.

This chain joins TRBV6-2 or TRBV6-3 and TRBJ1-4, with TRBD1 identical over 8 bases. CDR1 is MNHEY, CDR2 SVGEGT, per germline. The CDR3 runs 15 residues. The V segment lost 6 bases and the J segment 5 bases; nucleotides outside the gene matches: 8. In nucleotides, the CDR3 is TGTGCCAGCAGCCTTCCTGGGACAGGAAATGAAAAACTGTTTTTT. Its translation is CASSLPGTGNEKLFF.

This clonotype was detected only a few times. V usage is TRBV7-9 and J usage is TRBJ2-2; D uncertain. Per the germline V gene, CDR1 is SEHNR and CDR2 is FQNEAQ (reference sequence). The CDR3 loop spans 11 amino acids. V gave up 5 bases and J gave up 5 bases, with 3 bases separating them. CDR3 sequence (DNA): TGTGCCAGCAGCCCAACCGGGGAGCTGTTTTTT. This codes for CASSPTGELFF.

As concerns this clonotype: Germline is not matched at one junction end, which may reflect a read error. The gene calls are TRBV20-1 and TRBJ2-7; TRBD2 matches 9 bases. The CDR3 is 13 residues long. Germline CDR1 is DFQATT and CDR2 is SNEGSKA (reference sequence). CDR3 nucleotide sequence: TGCAGTACTAGAATAGCGGGAGCCTACGAGCAGTACTTC. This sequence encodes CSTRIAGAYEQYF.

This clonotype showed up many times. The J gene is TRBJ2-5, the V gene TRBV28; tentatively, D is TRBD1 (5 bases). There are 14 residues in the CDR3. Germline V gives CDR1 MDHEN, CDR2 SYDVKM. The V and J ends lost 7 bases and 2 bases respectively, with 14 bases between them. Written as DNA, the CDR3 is TGTGCCAGCACCACTCGACAGCTACAAGAGACCCAGTACTTC. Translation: CASTTRQLQETQYF.

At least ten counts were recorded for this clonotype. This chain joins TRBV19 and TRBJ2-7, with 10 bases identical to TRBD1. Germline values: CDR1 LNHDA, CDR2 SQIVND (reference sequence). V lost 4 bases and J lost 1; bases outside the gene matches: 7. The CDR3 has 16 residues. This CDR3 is CASSKPGTGDSYEQYF. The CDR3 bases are TGTGCCAGTAGTAAACCCGGGACAGGGGATTCCTACGAGCAGTACTTC.

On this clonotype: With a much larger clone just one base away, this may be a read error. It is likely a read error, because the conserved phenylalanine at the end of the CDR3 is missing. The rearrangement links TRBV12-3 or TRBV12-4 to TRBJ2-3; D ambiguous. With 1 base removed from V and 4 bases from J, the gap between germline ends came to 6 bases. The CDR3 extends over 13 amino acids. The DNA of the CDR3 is TGTGCCAGCAGTTTAGGGATCTCAGATACGCAGTATTCT. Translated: CASSLGISDTQYS.

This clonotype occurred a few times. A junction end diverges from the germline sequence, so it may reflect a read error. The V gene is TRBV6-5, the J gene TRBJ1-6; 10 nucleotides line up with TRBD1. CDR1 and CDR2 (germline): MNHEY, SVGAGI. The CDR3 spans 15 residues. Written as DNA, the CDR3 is TGTGCCAGCAGTATGGACAGGGGGATGAATTCACCCCCCCACTTT. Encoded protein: CASSMDRGMNSPPHF.

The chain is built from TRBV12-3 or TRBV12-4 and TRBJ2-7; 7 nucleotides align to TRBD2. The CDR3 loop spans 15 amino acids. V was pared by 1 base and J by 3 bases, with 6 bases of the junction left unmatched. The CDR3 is CASSLDASGNYEQYF. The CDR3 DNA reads TGTGCCAGCAGTTTAGACGCTAGCGGTAACTACGAGCAGTACTTC.

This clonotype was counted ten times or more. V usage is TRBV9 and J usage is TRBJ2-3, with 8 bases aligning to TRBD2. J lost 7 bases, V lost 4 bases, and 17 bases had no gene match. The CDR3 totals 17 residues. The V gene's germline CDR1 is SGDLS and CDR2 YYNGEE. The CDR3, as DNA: TGTGCCAGCAGCCCCCGGGGTAGCGGGACAAGATCCCATACGCAGTATTTT. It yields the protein CASSPRGSGTRSHTQYF.

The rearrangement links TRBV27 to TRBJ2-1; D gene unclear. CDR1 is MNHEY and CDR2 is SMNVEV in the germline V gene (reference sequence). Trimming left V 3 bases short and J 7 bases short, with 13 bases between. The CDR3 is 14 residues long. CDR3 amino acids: CASSFRIVVNEQFF. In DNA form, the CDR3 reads TGTGCCAGCAGTTTTAGGATAGTGGTTAATGAGCAGTTCTTC.

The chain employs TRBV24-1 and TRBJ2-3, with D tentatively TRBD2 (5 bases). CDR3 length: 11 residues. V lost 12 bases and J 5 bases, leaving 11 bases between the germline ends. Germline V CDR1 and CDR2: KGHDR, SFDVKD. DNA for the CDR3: TGTGCCGCGGGCTGGGGAGATACGCAGTATTTT. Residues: CAAGWGDTQYF.

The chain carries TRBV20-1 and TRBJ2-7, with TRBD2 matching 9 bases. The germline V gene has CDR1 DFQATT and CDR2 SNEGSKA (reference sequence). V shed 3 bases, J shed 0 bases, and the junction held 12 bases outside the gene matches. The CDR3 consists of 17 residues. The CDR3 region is CSASMLAAGGNSYEQYF. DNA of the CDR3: TGCAGTGCTAGTATGTTAGCAGCGGGAGGCAACTCCTACGAGCAGTACTTC.

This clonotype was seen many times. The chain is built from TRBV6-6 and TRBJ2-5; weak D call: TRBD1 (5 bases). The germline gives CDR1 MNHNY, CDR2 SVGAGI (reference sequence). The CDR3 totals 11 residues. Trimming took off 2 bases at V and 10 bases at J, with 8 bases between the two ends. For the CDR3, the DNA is TGTGCCAGCAGTTACCAGGGCGTCCAGTACTTC. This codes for CASSYQGVQYF.

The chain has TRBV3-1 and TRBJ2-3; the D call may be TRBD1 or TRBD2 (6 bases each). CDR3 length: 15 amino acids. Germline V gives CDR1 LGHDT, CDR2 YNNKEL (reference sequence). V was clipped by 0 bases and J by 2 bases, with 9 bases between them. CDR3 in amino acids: CASSQDPGATDTQYF. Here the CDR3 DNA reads TGTGCCAGCAGCCAAGATCCGGGGGCCACAGATACGCAGTATTTT.

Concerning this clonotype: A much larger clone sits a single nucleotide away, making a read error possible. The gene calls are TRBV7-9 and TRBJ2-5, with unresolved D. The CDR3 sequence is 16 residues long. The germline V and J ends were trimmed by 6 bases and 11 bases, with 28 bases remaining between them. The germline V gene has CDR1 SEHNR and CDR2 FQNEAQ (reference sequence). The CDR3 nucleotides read TGTGCCAGCAGGCTGCTTATGCGCGGCCCCGGTCTGGAGCAGTACTTC. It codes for CASRLLMRGPGLEQYF.

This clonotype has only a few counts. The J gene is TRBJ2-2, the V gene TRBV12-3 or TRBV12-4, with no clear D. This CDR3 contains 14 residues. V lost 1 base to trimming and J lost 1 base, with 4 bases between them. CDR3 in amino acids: CASSLGQNTGELFF. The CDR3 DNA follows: TGTGCCAGCAGTTTAGGACAGAACACCGGGGAGCTGTTTTTT.

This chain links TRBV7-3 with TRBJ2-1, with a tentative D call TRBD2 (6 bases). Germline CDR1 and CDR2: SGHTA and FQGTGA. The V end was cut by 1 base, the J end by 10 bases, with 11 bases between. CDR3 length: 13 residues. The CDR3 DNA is TGTGCCAGCAGCTTAATGGGCGGGGTGGAGCAGTTCTTC. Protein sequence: CASSLMGGVEQFF.

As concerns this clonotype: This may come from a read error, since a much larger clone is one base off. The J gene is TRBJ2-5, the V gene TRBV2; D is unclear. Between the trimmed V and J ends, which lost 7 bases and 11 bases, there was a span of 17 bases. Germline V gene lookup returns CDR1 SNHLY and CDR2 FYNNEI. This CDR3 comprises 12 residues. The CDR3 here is CASTVLYNEQYF. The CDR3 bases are TGTGCCAGCACGGTTCTGTACAATGAGCAGTACTTC.

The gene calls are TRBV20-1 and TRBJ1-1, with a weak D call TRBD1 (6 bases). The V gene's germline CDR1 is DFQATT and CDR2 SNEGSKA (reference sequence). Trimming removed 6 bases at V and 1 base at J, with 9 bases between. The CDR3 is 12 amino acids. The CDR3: CSANRANTEAFF. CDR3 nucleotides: TGCAGTGCAAACAGGGCGAACACTGAAGCTTTCTTT.

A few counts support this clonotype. The CDR3 DNA sequence: TGTGCCATCAGTCGAGCGGGAGGGGTCGTGGATACGCAGTATTTT. It is translated as CAISRAGGVVDTQYF. This chain joins TRBV10-3 and TRBJ2-3; TRBD2 matches 10 bases. Germline V gene data show CDR1 as ENHRY and CDR2 as SYGVKD. The CDR3 spans 15 residues. V lost 5 bases and J lost 6; bases outside the gene matches: 8.

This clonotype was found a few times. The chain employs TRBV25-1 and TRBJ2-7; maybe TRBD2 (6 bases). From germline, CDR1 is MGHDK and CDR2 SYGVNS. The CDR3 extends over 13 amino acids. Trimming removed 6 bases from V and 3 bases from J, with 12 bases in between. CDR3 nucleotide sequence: TGTGCCAGCAGCCGGGAGACCTTCTACGAGCAGTACTTC. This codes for CASSRETFYEQYF.